This TCR beta chain was recovered during a study of monozygotic twins with inflammatory bowel disease. As for this clonotype: Its antigen remains unidentified.

Reanalyzing the 5' RACE reads, TCRdb keeps one entry per CDR3 protein, without DNA. The sample totals 330,000 or so distinct CDR3 sequences. The CDR3 loop spans 16 amino acids. Germline CDR1 SGHRS, CDR2 YFSETQ. Broader study findings: TCRbeta diversity (inverse Simpson) was lower in IBD patients than in healthy co-twins. People with IBD had fewer clonotypes in common with others than healthy twins did, especially with disease activity.

Sequencing was performed on blood. The V call is TRBV5-1, the J call TRBJ2-1; TCRdb calls TRBD1, which cannot be checked without DNA. The receptor's source is a human donor with ulcerative colitis or Crohn's disease, or a healthy co-twin of an affected twin (not recorded which). CDR3 in amino acids: CASSLVTGGIPDEQFF.